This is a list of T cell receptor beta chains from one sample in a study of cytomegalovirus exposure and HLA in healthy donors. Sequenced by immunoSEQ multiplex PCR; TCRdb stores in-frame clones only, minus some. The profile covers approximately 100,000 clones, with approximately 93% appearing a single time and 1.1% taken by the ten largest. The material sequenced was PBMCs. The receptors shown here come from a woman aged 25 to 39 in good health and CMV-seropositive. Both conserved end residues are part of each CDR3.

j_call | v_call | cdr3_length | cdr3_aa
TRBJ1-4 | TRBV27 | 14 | CASSYNDRVEKLFF
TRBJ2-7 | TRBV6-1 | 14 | CASSDGTNPYEQYF
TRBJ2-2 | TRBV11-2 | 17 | CASSLVIKGANTGELFF
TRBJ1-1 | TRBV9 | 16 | CASSAPGPGGNTEAFF
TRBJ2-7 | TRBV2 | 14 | CASTKGGVGYEQYF
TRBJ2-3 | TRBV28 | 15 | CASSLTGTSTDTQYF
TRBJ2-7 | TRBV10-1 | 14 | CARKPGLGDYEQYF
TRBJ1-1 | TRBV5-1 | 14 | CASSGEQGYTEAFF
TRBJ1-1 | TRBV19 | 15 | CASSPRQGMNTEAFF
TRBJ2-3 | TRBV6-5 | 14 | CASRSRRGLDTQYF
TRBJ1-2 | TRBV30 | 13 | CAWSVDRAYGYTF
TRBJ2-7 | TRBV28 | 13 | CATRGSGPYEQYF
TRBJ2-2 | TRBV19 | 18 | CASSRRALAGGNTGELFF
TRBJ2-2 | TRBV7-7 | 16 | CASSLVAGGPPGELFF
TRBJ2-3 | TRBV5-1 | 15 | CASSPRLVSPDTQYF
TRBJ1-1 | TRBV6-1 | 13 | CASSATGVTEAFF
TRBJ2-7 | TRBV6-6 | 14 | CASRDRPLTYEQYF
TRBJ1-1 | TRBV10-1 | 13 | CASSGQLNTEAFF
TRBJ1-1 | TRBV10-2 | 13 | CASSMGQGAEAFF
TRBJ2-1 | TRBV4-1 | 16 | CASSQVAIGSYNEQFF
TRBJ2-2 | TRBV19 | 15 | CASNRLAGGTGELFF
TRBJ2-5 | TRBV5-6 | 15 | CASSLAGQVGETQYF
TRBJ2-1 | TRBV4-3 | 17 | CASSQDQAGRPYNEQFF
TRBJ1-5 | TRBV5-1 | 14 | CASSPGQGGQPQHF
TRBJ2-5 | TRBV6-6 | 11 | CASSYRETQYF
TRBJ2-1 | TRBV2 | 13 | CASSEDRTNEQFF
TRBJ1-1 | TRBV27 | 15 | CASSPGYRMNTEAFF
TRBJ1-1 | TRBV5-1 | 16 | CASSLAVAGENTEAFF
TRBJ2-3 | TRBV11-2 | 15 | CASREDSRWADTQYF
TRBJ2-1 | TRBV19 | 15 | CASSITSGKYNEQFF
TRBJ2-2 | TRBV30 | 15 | CAWSTGTPNTGELFF
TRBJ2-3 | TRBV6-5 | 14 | CASSTTGTRDTQYF
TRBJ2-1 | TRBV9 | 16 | CASSVDPSGRENEQFF
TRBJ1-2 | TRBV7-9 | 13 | CASSPGVNYGYTF
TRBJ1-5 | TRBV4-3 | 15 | CASSQDWRLNQPQHF
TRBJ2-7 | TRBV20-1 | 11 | CSASQDTEQYF
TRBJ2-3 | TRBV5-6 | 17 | CASSPTRGSGRTDTQYF
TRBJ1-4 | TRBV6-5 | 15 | CASSYNRAPNEKLFF
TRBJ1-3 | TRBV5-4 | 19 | CASSSGRDRARSSGNTIYF
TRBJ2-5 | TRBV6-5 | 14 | CASSEATGGETQYF
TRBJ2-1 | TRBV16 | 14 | CASSLTGTHNEQFF
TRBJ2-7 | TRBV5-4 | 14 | CASSNLAGVGEQYF
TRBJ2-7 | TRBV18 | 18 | CASSPRPTGPSGLYEQYF
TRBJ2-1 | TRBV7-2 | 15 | CASSVLAGSYNEQFF
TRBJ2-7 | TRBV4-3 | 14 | CASSQEAGLGVQYF
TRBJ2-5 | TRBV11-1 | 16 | CASSLSYGDFQETQYF
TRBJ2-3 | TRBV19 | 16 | CASSKSSAAGTDTQYF
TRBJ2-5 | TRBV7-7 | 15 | CASSPSAGESETQYF
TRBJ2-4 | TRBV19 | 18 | CASTQTGTPGLAKNIQYF
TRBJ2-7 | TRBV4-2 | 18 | CASSQAARLAGGPGEQYF
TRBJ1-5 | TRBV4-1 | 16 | CASSQLTGISDQPQHF
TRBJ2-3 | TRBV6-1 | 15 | CASTSDPVGTDTQYF
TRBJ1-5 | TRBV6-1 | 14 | CASRPYRSNQPQHF